This TCR beta chain emerged from a study of T-cell memory formation after mild COVID-19. Whole-study context: Clusters of TCRs were largely donor specific. Study-wide results and limits: Contracting CD4+ clones sat mainly in CM and EM; CD8+ in EMRA. Nothing confirmed that second-wave clones peaking on day 37 were specific for SARS-CoV-2.

TCR alpha and TCR beta cDNA libraries carrying sample barcodes and UMIs were produced by 5'RACE using constant-segment primers. TCRdb passed the 5' RACE reads through MiXCR, listing each CDR3 protein once. The sample has roughly 580,000 distinct CDR3 sequences; roughly 18% are singletons. Trimming removed 0 bases at V and 1 base at J, with 9 bases between. Germline assignment: CDR1 SGHVS and CDR2 FQNEAQ. The CDR3 sequence is 15 residues long. Regarding this clonotype: Its antigen is not known.

The chain is built from TRBV7-8 and TRBJ1-1, with D perhaps TRBD1 (5 bases). The material sequenced was PBMCs or a T cell subset sorted from them (not recorded which). The receptor was derived from an adult woman who had mild COVID-19 (a few samples of this study predate the infection). Cell type and time point are not known. CDR3 sequence reads: CASSLASRGNTEAFF. CDR3 bases: TGTGCCAGCAGCTTAGCGTCGAGGGGGAACACTGAAGCTTTCTTT.